The rows below give T cell receptor beta chains drawn from one sample of a study of glioma-infiltrating T cells after dendritic cell vaccination. Clones were sequenced by immunoSEQ multiplex PCR, and TCRdb holds only the in-frame ones, with some missing. The top ten hold approximately 9.6% of the sample, which has more than 55,000 clones, about 85% seen once. The specimen was blood, collected after dendritic cell vaccination. These receptors all come from a human donor with glioblastoma. CDR3s include the opening cysteine and the closing phenylalanine or tryptophan. The D gene is left open where the match is weak. A clone size is listed for some rows: how often the clone was seen (once, few, many), or a class if it is expanded.

>-|TRBJ2-7|TRBV6-1|TRBD1
TGTGCCAGCAGACTCGGGACAGGGGGCGTCTACGAGCAGTACTTC
CASRLGTGGVYEQYF
>-|TRBJ2-4|TRBV9|TRBD2
TGTGCCAGCAGCGGAGTTAGCGGGGATTTAGCCAAAAACATTCAGTACTTC
CASSGVSGDLAKNIQYF
>once|TRBJ1-3|TRBV19|TRBD1
TGTGCCAGTAGTCCCCGACAGGGCACTGGAAACACCATATATTTT
CASSPRQGTGNTIYF
>-|TRBJ2-3|TRBV28|TRBD2
TGTGCCAGCAGCCCTTTTCAAGCGGGGGGGCGGGATACGCAGTATTTT
CASSPFQAGGRDTQYF
>-|TRBJ2-1|TRBV19|TRBD1
TGTGCCAGACGCGGGACAGGGGACGCACCTATGTACAATGAGCAGTTCTTC
CARRGTGDAPMYNEQFF
>-|TRBJ2-5|TRBV28|TRBD1
TGTGCCAGCAGTAGGGACAGGGAGTCCCAAGAGACCCAGTACTTC
CASSRDRESQETQYF
>-|TRBJ1-1|TRBV5-6|-
TGTGCCAGCAGCTTGTTAATGAACACTGAAGCTTTCTTT
CASSLLMNTEAFF
>-|TRBJ1-5|TRBV7-7|-
TGTGCTAGCAGCTTTCGCCAGGGAGGGTTACATCAGCCCCAGCATTTT
CASSFRQGGLHQPQHF
>-|TRBJ2-3|TRBV2|TRBD2
TGTGCCAGCGGTGCGGGGGGGCTTCCAGCGCAGTATTTT
CASGAGGLPAQYF
>-|TRBJ2-5|TRBV4-3|TRBD1
TGCGCCAGCAGACAAACAGGGGGAAGCCAAGAGACCCAGTACTTC
CASRQTGGSQETQYF
>-|TRBJ2-3|TRBV7-2|TRBD2
TGTGCCAGCAGCTCCCGAGCGGGGGTATCGGGTACGCAGTATTTT
CASSSRAGVSGTQYF
>-|TRBJ2-7|TRBV4-3|-
TGCGCCAGCAGCCATAATCAGGATTACTACGAGCAGTACTTC
CASSHNQDYYEQYF